These 25 T cell receptor beta chains originate from one sample sequenced in a study of cytomegalovirus exposure and HLA in healthy donors. This PCR relied on a set of 60 Vbeta primers and 13 Jbeta primers. Using immunoSEQ multiplex PCR, the repertoire was profiled, and TCRdb retains in-frame clones only, with some absent. The sample yields 85,000 to 100,000 clones, approximately 90% seen once. Material: PBMCs. Receptors originate from a young man in good health and CMV-seronegative.

The chain recombines TRBV19 with TRBJ2-5; TRBD1 agrees at 12 bases. Germline trimming cut 8 bases from V and 3 bases from J; bases unmatched to any gene: 4. This CDR3 region has 14 residues. Germline CDR1 and CDR2: LNHDA and SQIVND (reference sequence). In DNA, the CDR3 is TGTGCCAGTGGGGGACAGGGGGCCGAAGAGACCCAGTACTTC. It codes for CASGGQGAEETQYF.

This chain joins TRBV4-2 and TRBJ1-2, with TRBD1 identical over 10 bases. This CDR3 region has 14 residues. V lost 4 bases and J lost 6; bases outside the gene matches: 5. Germline values: CDR1 LGHNA, CDR2 YNFKEQ. CDR3 in amino acids: CASSPDRGSDGYTF. In DNA form, the CDR3 reads TGTGCCAGCAGCCCGGACAGGGGGTCTGATGGCTACACCTTC.

The V call is TRBV5-1, the J call TRBJ2-3; TRBD1 matches 8 bases. CDR1 and CDR2 (germline): SGHRS, YFSETQ. There are 15 residues in the CDR3. The V segment lost 4 bases and the J segment 2 bases; nucleotides outside the gene matches: 6. CDR3 amino acids: CASSPGGKDTDTQYF. CDR3 bases: TGCGCCAGCAGCCCAGGGGGCAAGGACACAGATACGCAGTATTTT.

The rearrangement joins TRBV7-9 to TRBJ2-5, with a tentative D call TRBD1 (6 bases). Between the trimmed V and J ends, which lost 5 bases and 3 bases, there was a span of 25 bases. Germline V gives CDR1 SEHNR, CDR2 FQNEAQ (reference sequence). This CDR3 has 18 amino acids. This CDR3 reads CASSLASLRDNLKETQYF. The CDR3 nucleotides read TGTGCCAGCAGCCTCGCGAGTCTCCGGGACAACCTAAAAGAGACCCAGTACTTC.

The chain has TRBV4-3 and TRBJ2-2, with 7 bases aligning to TRBD2. This CDR3 is built from 17 residues. The germline gives CDR1 LGHNA, CDR2 YSLEER. Losses at the gene ends were 1 base for V and 5 bases for J; bases not matched to a gene: 10. The CDR3 DNA is TGCGCCAGCAGCCAAGTAATGGGCGGGAGAGGTACCGGGGAGCTGTTTTTT. This codes for CASSQVMGGRGTGELFF.

The J gene is TRBJ2-2, the V gene TRBV18; TRBD2 aligns across 10 bases. This CDR3 region has 18 residues. Germline values: CDR1 KGHSH, CDR2 LQKENI. J gave up 7 bases and V 1 base, and 12 bases lay outside the gene matches. The CDR3 is CASSPLPTLAGVDGELFF. The CDR3 DNA reads TGTGCCAGCTCACCACTGCCCACTCTAGCGGGAGTAGACGGGGAGCTGTTTTTT. Using reference TRBV18 and TRBJ2-2 for the parts outside the CDR3, the full variable domain is NAGVMQNPRHLVRRRGQEARLRCSPMKGHSHVYWYRQLPEEGLKFMVYLQKENIIDESGMPKERFSAEFPKEGPSILRIQQVVRGDSAAYFCASSPLPTLAGVDGELFFGEGSRLTVL.

V gene TRBV6-6 combines with J gene TRBJ1-3; maybe TRBD1 (5 bases). The germline CDR1 and CDR2 sequences are MNHNY and SVGAGI (reference sequence). V was shortened by 8 bases and J by 0 bases, with 14 bases between the two germline ends. There are 15 residues in the CDR3. The CDR3 sequence is CASGKTGDSGNTIYF. The CDR3 DNA sequence: TGTGCCAGCGGAAAAACAGGAGACTCTGGAAACACCATATATTTT.

The chain carries TRBV7-9 and TRBJ1-1; 8 bases line up with TRBD1. Germline CDR1 and CDR2: SEHNR and FQNEAQ (reference sequence). This CDR3 is 12 amino acids long. J was trimmed by 11 bases and V by 6 bases; bases with no gene match: 8. The CDR3 is CASSRQGARAFF. Written as DNA, the CDR3 is TGTGCCAGCAGTCGCCAGGGGGCGCGGGCTTTCTTT.

The chain links TRBV2 to TRBJ2-3, with D maybe TRBD1 (6 bases). With 8 bases removed from V and 3 bases from J, the gap between germline ends came to 12 bases. The CDR3 extends over 13 amino acids. Germline V lookup: CDR1 SNHLY, CDR2 FYNNEI. The CDR3 region is CASGARGTDTQYF. CDR3 nucleotides: TGTGCCAGCGGTGCCAGGGGAACAGATACGCAGTATTTT.

The chain couples TRBV28 to TRBJ2-7; 7 bases match TRBD1. This CDR3 contains 14 residues. Germline loops: CDR1 MDHEN, CDR2 SYDVKM. Trimming cost V 6 bases and J 1 base; bases outside gene matches: 6. The CDR3 DNA reads as TGTGCCAGCAGAGACAGGGTTGGGTCCTACGAGCAGTACTTC. Residues: CASRDRVGSYEQYF. Variable domain in full (rest from reference TRBV28 and TRBJ2-7): DVKVTQSSRYLVKRTGEKVFLECVQDMDHENMFWYRQDPGLGLRLIYFSYDVKMKEKGDIPEGYSVSREKKERFSLILESASTNQTSMYLCASRDRVGSYEQYFGPGTRLTVT.

The rearrangement uses TRBV5-4 and TRBJ2-7; 7 positions match TRBD1. The CDR3 has 15 residues. From germline, CDR1 is SGHNT and CDR2 YYREEE (reference sequence). With 5 bases clipped from V and 1 base from J, the junction kept 9 bases outside the gene matches. CDR3 nucleotide sequence: TGTGCCAGCAGTCTTGGAAGGGACAGATCCTACGAGCAGTACTTC. It is translated as CASSLGRDRSYEQYF.

J is TRBJ2-1 and V is TRBV7-2, with D uncertain. CDR1 and CDR2 (germline): SGHTA, FQGNSA. Between the trimmed V and J ends, which lost 2 bases and 9 bases, there was a span of 5 bases. The CDR3 spans 11 residues. The CDR3 nucleotides read TGTGCCAGCAGCTTAAAGAGTGAGCAGTTCTTC. It encodes CASSLKSEQFF.

This chain links TRBV7-2 with TRBJ1-4; D perhaps matches TRBD1 (6 bases). CDR1 SGHTA and CDR2 FQGNSA come from the germline V gene. The V end was cut by 5 bases, the J end by 8 bases, with 15 bases between. The CDR3 extends over 14 amino acids. The CDR3 sequence is CASSLRGAGEKLFF. The CDR3 nucleotides are TGTGCCAGCAGCCTTCGGGGGGCTGGGGAAAAACTGTTTTTT.

The rearrangement joins TRBV11-1 to TRBJ2-7, with D unresolved. Trimming stripped 5 bases from V and 10 bases from J, with 15 bases between. Per germline, CDR1 SGHAT and CDR2 FQDESV (reference sequence). This CDR3 contains 12 residues. The CDR3 loop is CASSTYSGLQYF. Written as DNA, the CDR3 is TGTGCCAGCAGCACCTATTCAGGCCTCCAGTACTTC.

The chain uses TRBV4-3 and TRBJ2-6; 8 bases align to TRBD1. CDR1 LGHNA and CDR2 YSLEER come from the germline V gene. Trimming removed 3 bases from V and 0 bases from J; junction bases left unmatched: 10. This CDR3 spans 19 amino acids. CDR3 coding DNA: TGCGCCAGCAGCCAGGCCCGACAGGGGACGTACTCTGGGGCCAACGTCCTGACTTTC. It specifies CASSQARQGTYSGANVLTF.

The CDR3 bases are TGTGCCAGCAGCCAAGATCGGTTGACAGGGGCGGGGAACACTGAAGCTTTCTTT. Amino acid sequence: CASSQDRLTGAGNTEAFF. V and J are TRBV4-2 and TRBJ1-1; 8 bases align to TRBD1. The J segment lost 1 base and the V segment lost 0 bases, leaving 10 bases of the junction unmatched. From germline, CDR1 is LGHNA and CDR2 YNFKEQ. The CDR3 has 18 amino acids.

The chain carries TRBV28 and TRBJ1-4, with a weak D call TRBD1 (6 bases). Deletions cut 6 bases from V and 0 bases from J, with 11 bases between. Germline V lookup: CDR1 MDHEN, CDR2 SYDVKM. The CDR3 covers 15 residues. The CDR3 nucleotides read TGTGCCAGCAGCCAAGCAGGGGCAACTAATGAAAAACTGTTTTTT. This encodes CASSQAGATNEKLFF.

The chain joins TRBV10-3 to TRBJ2-5, with D possibly matching TRBD1 (6 bases). V was trimmed by 8 bases and J by 1 base, leaving 17 bases between them. The V gene's germline CDR1 is ENHRY and CDR2 SYGVKD. The CDR3 spans 15 residues. This CDR3 is CAIRESGGAQETQYF. The CDR3 bases are TGTGCCATCCGAGAGTCTGGGGGCGCCCAAGAGACCCAGTACTTC.

The chain carries TRBV5-8 and TRBJ1-5; a weak D match, TRBD1 (5 bases). V was clipped by 4 bases and J by 0 bases, with 11 bases between them. CDR3 length: 15 amino acids. The germline CDR1 and CDR2 sequences are SGHTS and YDEGEE. The chain's CDR3 is CASSPRQFSNQPQHF. The CDR3 DNA sequence: TGTGCCAGCAGCCCTAGACAGTTTAGCAATCAGCCCCAGCATTTT.

The chain has TRBV28 and TRBJ2-7, with D perhaps matching TRBD2 (6 bases). The CDR3 sequence is 14 residues long. Per germline, CDR1 MDHEN and CDR2 SYDVKM. Trimming cost V 5 bases and J 7 bases, with 18 bases left between them. CDR3 in amino acids: CASSRSGVLGEQYF. CDR3 DNA: TGTGCCAGCAGTAGGTCGGGAGTATTAGGAGAGCAGTACTTC. Together with reference TRBV28 and TRBJ2-7, the CDR3 gives the full variable domain: DVKVTQSSRYLVKRTGEKVFLECVQDMDHENMFWYRQDPGLGLRLIYFSYDVKMKEKGDIPEGYSVSREKKERFSLILESASTNQTSMYLCASSRSGVLGEQYFGPGTRLTVT.

This chain connects TRBV7-2 to TRBJ2-1; 7 bases line up with TRBD2. The CDR3 runs to 13 residues. The germline gives CDR1 SGHTA, CDR2 FQGNSA. V was pared by 11 bases and J by 9 bases, with 13 bases of the junction left unmatched. Written as DNA, the CDR3 is TGTGCCGAGGGAGGCACATTAGCGGGTGAGCAGTTCTTC. It specifies CAEGGTLAGEQFF. Together with reference TRBV7-2 and TRBJ2-1, the CDR3 gives the full variable domain: GAGVSQSPSNKVTEKGKDVELRCDPISGHTALYWYRQSLGQGLEFLIYFQGNSAPDKSGLPSDRFSAERTGGSVSTLTIQRTQQEDSAVYLCAEGGTLAGEQFFGPGTRLTVL.

This chain joins TRBV18 and TRBJ2-1; D possibly corresponds to TRBD1 (6 bases). V was trimmed by 2 bases and J by 7 bases, leaving 15 bases between them. The CDR3 covers 15 residues. Germline assignment: CDR1 KGHSH and CDR2 LQKENI. CDR3 residues: CASSPMGDRSNEQFF. DNA for the CDR3: TGTGCCAGCTCACCAATGGGAGACAGGTCGAATGAGCAGTTCTTC.

The chain uses TRBV28 and TRBJ1-2; 7 bases are a match to TRBD1. This CDR3 spans 15 amino acids. Trimming took 5 bases from V and 4 from J; bases not matched to a gene: 10. The V gene's germline CDR1 is MDHEN and CDR2 SYDVKM. CDR3 amino acids: CASSPLTGLVYGYTF. CDR3 bases: TGTGCCAGCAGTCCATTGACAGGGCTCGTCTATGGCTACACCTTC.

This clone was counted between two and nine times. The chain recombines TRBV28 with TRBJ2-7; D is perhaps TRBD2 (6 bases). The CDR3 extends over 15 amino acids. CDR1 is MDHEN and CDR2 is SYDVKM in the germline V gene. V dropped 7 bases and J dropped 0 bases, with 16 bases sitting between them. The CDR3 sequence is CASTLGGASSYEQYF. The CDR3 DNA reads TGTGCCAGCACTCTTGGCGGGGCAAGCTCCTACGAGCAGTACTTC.

V usage is TRBV18 and J usage is TRBJ1-4, with a possible D match to TRBD1 (5 bases). This CDR3 has 13 amino acids. V shed 3 bases and J shed 14 bases, with 16 bases lying between them. Germline V lookup: CDR1 KGHSH, CDR2 LQKENI. The CDR3 nucleotides are TGTGCCAGCTCACCTACTGAGGCCCGGGGGCTGTTTTTT. This sequence encodes CASSPTEARGLFF.